This T cell receptor beta chain was sequenced in a study of T cells after posttransplantation cyclophosphamide. Study conclusions and caveats: Donor CD8+ memory clones often dominated recipient blood repertoires at later times. Skin or GI-infiltrating T cells shared few TRB sequences with blood. Recipient CMV seropositivity and CMV reactivation strongly tracked TRB clonality.

The related graft donor's blood sample was taken on the day of bone marrow donation. A single count supports this clone. The antigen is not known. Generated by immunoSEQ multiplex PCR, the TCRdb table keeps only in-frame clones and is missing some. The table lists tens of thousands of clones, approximately 70% of them singletons. The specimen was memory CD4+ T cells sorted from PBMCs. This clonotype was sampled from an older woman in good health, CMV-negative, and a related stem cell transplant donor.

CDR3 DNA sequence: TGTGCCAGCAGCTTGGGGGGGTGGTCGGACAGGGCAAAAGAGACCCAGTACTTC. Its protein is CASSLGGWSDRAKETQYF. The V gene is TRBV5-6, the J gene TRBJ2-5; 8 nucleotides line up with TRBD1. The J segment lost 3 bases and the V segment lost 0 bases, leaving 13 bases of the junction unmatched. The CDR3 has 18 amino acids. Germline values: CDR1 SGHDT, CDR2 YYEEEE.